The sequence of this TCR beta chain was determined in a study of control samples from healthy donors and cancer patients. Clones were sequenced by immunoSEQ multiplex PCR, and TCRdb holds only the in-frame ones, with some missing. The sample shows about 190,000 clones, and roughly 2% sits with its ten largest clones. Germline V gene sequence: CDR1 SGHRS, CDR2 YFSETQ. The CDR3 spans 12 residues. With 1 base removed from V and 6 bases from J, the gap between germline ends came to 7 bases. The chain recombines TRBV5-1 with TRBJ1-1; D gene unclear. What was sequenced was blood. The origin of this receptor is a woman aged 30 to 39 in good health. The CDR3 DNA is TGCGCCAGCAGCTTGACTAGGGCTGAAGCTTTCTTT. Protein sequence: CASSLTRAEAFF.